This T cell receptor (beta chain) was sequenced in a study of blood T cells in healthy people across ages. The CDR3 length is 15 residues. V shed 4 bases and J shed 1 base, with 13 bases lying between them. Germline lookup yields CDR1 SGHDN and CDR2 FVKESK. Sample-barcoded 5' priming and a J-beta primer mix drove a second PCR of about 6 to 12 cycles. TCRdb reprocessed the 5' RACE reads with MiXCR, giving one entry per CDR3 protein. The table has hundreds of thousands of distinct CDR3 sequences, less than 35% seen once. Findings of the study overall: Researchers said unsorted PBMCs prevented a conclusive naive versus antigen-experienced comparison. Not knowing donor CMV status may have confounded expanded clonotype changes.

This clonotype was seen only a few times. Its antigen is as yet unknown. In terms of origin and age, donors were healthy Caucasian individuals from Russia aged about 6 to 90. This receptor was taken from a woman at least 80 years old in good health. The chain links TRBV14 to TRBJ1-1; D uncertain. Sample: blood. As DNA, the CDR3 is TGTGCCAGCAGCCGATATGCCCGGCGGAACACTGAAGCTTTCTTT. Protein product: CASSRYARRNTEAFF.